These T cell receptor beta chains were read from a single sample in a study of beta chain features in type 1 diabetes. Some clones are missing from TCRdb's copy, which holds only in-frame ones; the method was immunoSEQ multiplex PCR. This sample has 680,000 or so clones, with roughly a sixth found just once. Source material: naive CD4+ T cells from blood. The origin of the receptors is a man in his late teens or twenties in good health. Both conserved end residues are part of each CDR3. A D gene is named only where the DNA matches it firmly. Expanded clones get a size class; other rows say once, few or many, or leave the size out.

J gene: TRBJ1-1
V gene: TRBV19
clone size: NA
D gene: NA
CDR3 protein: CASTKHGPTEAFF
CDR3 DNA: TGTGCCAGTACTAAACATGGGCCCACTGAAGCTTTCTTT

J gene: TRBJ2-7
V gene: TRBV5-6
clone size: NA
D gene: TRBD1
CDR3 protein: CASSFLQVGTGGLQYF
CDR3 DNA: TGTGCCAGCAGCTTTCTACAGGTTGGGACAGGAGGGTTGCAGTACTTC

J gene: TRBJ1-1
V gene: TRBV6-5
clone size: few
D gene: TRBD1
CDR3 protein: CASSSLQGGSEAFF
CDR3 DNA: TGTGCCAGCAGTTCTCTTCAGGGGGGAAGCGAAGCTTTCTTT

J gene: TRBJ1-5
V gene: TRBV30
clone size: NA
D gene: TRBD1
CDR3 protein: CAWSVQLDRTGVNQPQHF
CDR3 DNA: TGTGCCTGGAGTGTACAACTTGATCGGACAGGGGTCAATCAGCCCCAGCATTTT

J gene: TRBJ2-2
V gene: TRBV7-9
clone size: NA
D gene: TRBD1
CDR3 protein: CASSADRGQNTGELFF
CDR3 DNA: TGTGCCAGCAGCGCGGACAGGGGGCAGAACACCGGGGAGCTGTTTTTT

J gene: TRBJ1-2
V gene: TRBV30
clone size: few
D gene: TRBD1
CDR3 protein: CAWRQQGALLYGYTF
CDR3 DNA: TGTGCCTGGAGGCAACAGGGGGCCCTTCTGTATGGCTACACCTTC

J gene: TRBJ2-6
V gene: TRBV2
clone size: few
D gene: NA
CDR3 protein: CASTRDISSGANVLTF
CDR3 DNA: TGTGCCAGCACCCGGGACATCAGCTCTGGGGCCAACGTCCTGACTTTC

J gene: TRBJ2-1
V gene: TRBV9
clone size: NA
D gene: TRBD2
CDR3 protein: CASTGDYLTYNEQFF
CDR3 DNA: TGTGCCTCTACCGGGGACTACCTTACCTACAATGAGCAGTTCTTC

J gene: TRBJ2-3
V gene: TRBV7-3
clone size: NA
D gene: TRBD1
CDR3 protein: CASSDRGDTDTQYF
CDR3 DNA: TGTGCCAGCAGTGACAGGGGGGACACAGATACGCAGTATTTT

J gene: TRBJ1-5
V gene: TRBV28
clone size: few
D gene: TRBD1
CDR3 protein: CASSRRDRVQPQHF
CDR3 DNA: TGTGCCAGCAGCCGTCGGGACAGGGTTCAGCCCCAGCATTTT

J gene: TRBJ2-7
V gene: TRBV7-9
clone size: NA
D gene: TRBD1
CDR3 protein: CASSLPSRRTGGYEQYF
CDR3 DNA: TGTGCCAGCAGCTTACCATCCCGCCGGACAGGGGGCTACGAGCAGTACTTC

J gene: TRBJ1-3
V gene: TRBV6-6
clone size: few
D gene: NA
CDR3 protein: CASRNNQENTIYF
CDR3 DNA: TGTGCCAGCAGGAATAACCAAGAGAACACCATATATTTT

J gene: TRBJ1-1
V gene: TRBV5-1
clone size: NA
D gene: NA
CDR3 protein: CASSFTRSITEAFF
CDR3 DNA: TGCGCCAGCAGCTTTACCAGGTCGATCACTGAAGCTTTCTTT

J gene: TRBJ1-5
V gene: TRBV10-2
clone size: NA
D gene: TRBD1
CDR3 protein: CASRDQGAGQPQHF
CDR3 DNA: TGCGCCAGCAGGGACCAGGGGGCCGGTCAGCCCCAGCATTTT

J gene: TRBJ2-7
V gene: TRBV13
clone size: few
D gene: NA
CDR3 protein: CASSRLGASGLVYEQYF
CDR3 DNA: TGTGCCAGCAGCCGACTCGGAGCGTCAGGTCTCGTCTACGAGCAGTACTTC

J gene: TRBJ2-7
V gene: TRBV19
clone size: few
D gene: NA
CDR3 protein: CASSTSTQSYEQYF
CDR3 DNA: TGTGCCAGTAGTACATCGACGCAGTCCTACGAGCAGTACTTC

J gene: TRBJ1-1
V gene: TRBV30
clone size: few
D gene: NA
CDR3 protein: CAWMGRGLEAFF
CDR3 DNA: TGTGCCTGGATGGGGCGGGGTCTAGAAGCTTTCTTT

J gene: TRBJ2-3
V gene: TRBV11-3
clone size: NA
D gene: NA
CDR3 protein: CASSLGGGQYYTDTQYF
CDR3 DNA: TGTGCCAGCAGCTTAGGCGGGGGACAGTACTACACAGATACGCAGTATTTT

J gene: TRBJ1-5
V gene: TRBV2
clone size: NA
D gene: NA
CDR3 protein: CASSEVYSNQPQHF
CDR3 DNA: TGTGCCAGCAGTGAAGTTTATAGCAATCAGCCCCAGCATTTT

J gene: TRBJ2-3
V gene: TRBV2
clone size: few
D gene: TRBD1
CDR3 protein: CASSGQGASTDTQYF
CDR3 DNA: TGTGCCAGCAGTGGACAGGGGGCTAGCACAGATACGCAGTATTTT

J gene: TRBJ2-1
V gene: TRBV18
clone size: NA
D gene: NA
CDR3 protein: CASSPLQRNEQFF
CDR3 DNA: TGTGCCAGCTCACCTTTGCAGAGGAATGAGCAGTTCTTC

J gene: TRBJ2-7
V gene: TRBV4-1
clone size: few
D gene: TRBD2
CDR3 protein: CASSLADSGRGEQYF
CDR3 DNA: TGCGCCAGCAGCCTAGCGGATAGCGGGAGGGGCGAGCAGTACTTC

J gene: TRBJ2-7
V gene: TRBV6-5
clone size: few
D gene: NA
CDR3 protein: CASSYGPGANSYEQYF
CDR3 DNA: TGTGCCAGCAGTTACGGGCCAGGGGCGAACTCCTACGAGCAGTACTTC

J gene: TRBJ1-6
V gene: TRBV11-1
clone size: few
D gene: TRBD1
CDR3 protein: CASSLTGEDSPLHF
CDR3 DNA: TGTGCCAGCAGCCTAACAGGGGAGGATTCACCCCTCCACTTT

J gene: TRBJ1-2
V gene: TRBV9
clone size: NA
D gene: NA
CDR3 protein: CASSVAGRVNGYTF
CDR3 DNA: TGTGCCAGCAGCGTAGCCGGCAGGGTGAACGGCTACACCTTC

J gene: TRBJ2-1
V gene: TRBV5-1
clone size: few
D gene: TRBD1
CDR3 protein: CASSLGDRSRYNEQFF
CDR3 DNA: TGCGCCAGCAGCTTGGGGGACAGGTCCCGCTACAATGAGCAGTTCTTC

J gene: TRBJ1-5
V gene: TRBV30
clone size: few
D gene: NA
CDR3 protein: CAWSSRGNQPQHF
CDR3 DNA: TGTGCCTGGAGTTCCAGAGGCAATCAGCCCCAGCATTTT

J gene: TRBJ1-1
V gene: TRBV28
clone size: few
D gene: TRBD1
CDR3 protein: CASTSDREAFF
CDR3 DNA: TGTGCCAGCACCTCGGACAGGGAAGCTTTCTTT

J gene: TRBJ2-7
V gene: TRBV5-1
clone size: NA
D gene: TRBD1
CDR3 protein: CASSPRTGSYEQYF
CDR3 DNA: TGCGCCAGCAGCCCCCGGACAGGGTCCTACGAGCAGTACTTC

J gene: TRBJ2-4
V gene: TRBV5-4
clone size: many
D gene: TRBD2
CDR3 protein: CASSWGASGSAVNIQYF
CDR3 DNA: TGTGCCAGCAGCTGGGGGGCTAGCGGGAGCGCAGTAAACATTCAGTACTTC

J gene: TRBJ2-1
V gene: TRBV6-5
clone size: few
D gene: NA
CDR3 protein: CASSARTSYNEQFF
CDR3 DNA: TGTGCCAGCAGTGCCCGGACATCCTACAATGAGCAGTTCTTC

J gene: TRBJ1-2
V gene: TRBV27
clone size: few
D gene: TRBD1
CDR3 protein: CASSLKQGAFYGYTF
CDR3 DNA: TGTGCCAGCAGTTTGAAACAGGGGGCTTTCTATGGCTACACCTTC

J gene: TRBJ2-7
V gene: TRBV5-1
clone size: NA
D gene: NA
CDR3 protein: CASSLGQTGNEQYF
CDR3 DNA: TGCGCCAGCAGCTTAGGACAGACCGGTAACGAGCAGTACTTC

J gene: TRBJ1-3
V gene: TRBV7-2
clone size: NA
D gene: NA
CDR3 protein: CASSLGRLRPGNTIYF
CDR3 DNA: TGTGCCAGCAGCTTGGGTCGATTGAGGCCGGGAAACACCATATATTTT

J gene: TRBJ2-1
V gene: TRBV29-1
clone size: NA
D gene: NA
CDR3 protein: CSVPRRDGYNEQFF
CDR3 DNA: TGCAGCGTACCCCGCCGGGACGGATACAATGAGCAGTTCTTC

J gene: TRBJ2-1
V gene: TRBV4-1
clone size: few
D gene: TRBD2
CDR3 protein: CASSQDGGLASYNEQFF
CDR3 DNA: TGCGCCAGCAGCCAAGATGGAGGACTAGCCTCTTACAATGAGCAGTTCTTC

J gene: TRBJ2-7
V gene: TRBV6-5
clone size: NA
D gene: NA
CDR3 protein: CASSYSRQVGKYEQYF
CDR3 DNA: TGTGCCAGCAGTTACTCCCGACAGGTTGGGAAATACGAGCAGTACTTC

J gene: TRBJ2-3
V gene: TRBV30
clone size: NA
D gene: NA
CDR3 protein: CAWASRGWTDTQYF
CDR3 DNA: TGTGCCTGGGCGAGCAGGGGTTGGACAGATACGCAGTATTTT

J gene: TRBJ1-1
V gene: TRBV19
clone size: NA
D gene: NA
CDR3 protein: CASSMGRGTEAFF
CDR3 DNA: TGTGCCAGTAGTATGGGAAGAGGCACTGAAGCTTTCTTT

J gene: TRBJ1-4
V gene: TRBV2
clone size: few
D gene: NA
CDR3 protein: CASSGRQGVANEKLFF
CDR3 DNA: TGTGCCAGCAGCGGTCGGCAGGGTGTAGCTAATGAAAAACTGTTTTTT

J gene: TRBJ2-3
V gene: TRBV30
clone size: NA
D gene: NA
CDR3 protein: CAWSVPWLDTQYF
CDR3 DNA: TGTGCCTGGAGTGTACCCTGGCTTGATACGCAGTATTTT

J gene: TRBJ2-2
V gene: TRBV7-3
clone size: NA
D gene: NA
CDR3 protein: CASSLAGQHTGELFF
CDR3 DNA: TGTGCCAGCAGCTTAGCGGGACAGCACACCGGGGAGCTGTTTTTT

J gene: TRBJ2-7
V gene: TRBV15
clone size: NA
D gene: NA
CDR3 protein: CATSRDRQSSYEQYF
CDR3 DNA: TGTGCCACCAGCAGAGATCGACAGAGCTCCTACGAGCAGTACTTC

J gene: TRBJ1-2
V gene: TRBV4-2
clone size: few
D gene: TRBD1
CDR3 protein: CASSQGGTGNNYGYTF
CDR3 DNA: TGTGCCAGCAGCCAAGGAGGGACAGGGAACAACTATGGCTACACCTTC

J gene: TRBJ2-1
V gene: TRBV9
clone size: NA
D gene: NA
CDR3 protein: CASSVSTGANEQFF
CDR3 DNA: TGTGCCAGCAGCGTTTCTACAGGAGCCAATGAGCAGTTCTTC

J gene: TRBJ2-7
V gene: TRBV18
clone size: few
D gene: NA
CDR3 protein: CASSPGQRVGEQYF
CDR3 DNA: TGTGCCAGCTCACCCGGACAGAGAGTAGGCGAGCAGTACTTC